What follows are 25 T cell receptor beta chains derived from one specimen sequenced in a study of T cell responses to AZD1222 COVID-19 vaccine. TCRdb's copy holds only in-frame clones and misses some; the assay was immunoSEQ multiplex PCR. The table lists 85,000 to 120,000 clones, 85% to 90% of them singletons. This specimen consisted of peripheral blood, obtained on day 0 of AZD1222 vaccination. These receptors came from an adult in good health.

V usage is TRBV25-1 and J usage is TRBJ1-4; TRBD1 matches 7 bases. CDR3 length: 16 amino acids. Germline CDR1 and CDR2: MGHDK and SYGVNS. Trimming cost V 2 bases and J 8 bases; bases outside gene matches: 11. As DNA, the CDR3 is TGTGCCAGCAGTGAAATAGAGGACAGGCTCGGGGAAAAACTGTTTTTT. Protein sequence: CASSEIEDRLGEKLFF.

The chain combines TRBV11-2 with TRBJ1-4, with D hard to call. CDR3 length: 14 amino acids. Germline V CDR1 and CDR2: SGHAT, FQNNGV. V shed 2 bases and J shed 5 bases, with 9 bases lying between them. The CDR3, as DNA: TGTGCCAGCAGCTTAACCGGCAGAAATGAAAAACTGTTTTTT. Translated: CASSLTGRNEKLFF.

The genes are TRBV12-5 and TRBJ1-2; 8 bases map to TRBD1. Germline V gene sequence: CDR1 LGHNT, CDR2 FRNRAP. Trimming at V came to 7 bases and at J to 4 bases, leaving 2 bases not matched to a gene. The CDR3 covers 12 residues. The CDR3 here is CASAGTGYGYTF. CDR3 DNA sequence: TGTGCTAGTGCCGGGACAGGCTATGGCTACACCTTC. The variable domain in full, with the rest retrieved from reference TRBV12-5 and TRBJ1-2, is DARVTQTPRHKVTEMGQEVTMRCQPILGHNTVFWYRQTMMQGLELLAYFRNRAPLDDSGMPKDRFSAEMPDATLATLKIQPSEPRDSAVYFCASAGTGYGYTFGSGTRLTVV.

The chain recombines TRBV30 with TRBJ1-6; D remains unclear. Trimming cost V 2 bases and J 0 bases, with 11 bases left between them. The CDR3 sequence is 16 residues long. CDR1 is GTSNPN, CDR2 SVGIG, per germline (reference sequence). The CDR3 region is CAWSPTLSSYNSPLHF. CDR3 bases: TGTGCCTGGAGTCCTACCCTGAGCTCCTATAATTCACCCCTCCACTTT.

V and J are TRBV28 and TRBJ2-5; D gene ambiguous. Germline V gene data show CDR1 as MDHEN and CDR2 as SYDVKM. This CDR3 contains 13 residues. The V end was cut by 3 bases, the J end by 2 bases, with 7 bases between. DNA for the CDR3: TGTGCCAGCAGTTTGGTGCCTCAAGAGACCCAGTACTTC. Its translation is CASSLVPQETQYF.

This chain connects TRBV2 to TRBJ1-5; no firm D call. Germline values: CDR1 SNHLY, CDR2 FYNNEI. V dropped 6 bases and J dropped 7 bases, with 13 bases sitting between them. CDR3 length: 13 amino acids. This CDR3 reads CASSITMGQPQHF. DNA of the CDR3: TGTGCCAGCAGCATTACTATGGGACAGCCCCAGCATTTT.

This clone showed up just a few times. The rearrangement links TRBV28 to TRBJ1-2, with TRBD1 matching over 7 bases. Germline CDR1 is MDHEN and CDR2 is SYDVKM. V shed 5 bases, J shed 8 bases, and the junction held 11 bases outside the gene matches. The CDR3 extends over 14 amino acids. In DNA form, the CDR3 reads TGTGCCAGCAGTCCCTGGGGAGGGGGCCGCGGCTACACCTTC. Translating it yields CASSPWGGGRGYTF.

V usage is TRBV7-9 and J usage is TRBJ2-5; 9 nucleotides agree with TRBD1. The CDR3 spans 16 residues. Trimming took 3 bases from V and 3 from J; bases not matched to a gene: 8. The germline V gene encodes CDR1 SEHNR and CDR2 FQNEAQ (reference sequence). CDR3 coding DNA: TGTGCCAGCAGCTTTACAAGCGGGACAGGGAAAGAGACCCAGTACTTC. It encodes CASSFTSGTGKETQYF.

The chain recombines TRBV30 with TRBJ2-1; no definite D call. Germline values: CDR1 GTSNPN, CDR2 SVGIG (reference sequence). This CDR3 is built from 11 residues. V was clipped by 7 bases and J by 8 bases, with 12 bases between them. The CDR3 DNA sequence: TGTGCCTTACAAAAGTACCATGAGCAGTTCTTC. It translates to CALQKYHEQFF.

This rearrangement joins TRBV20-1 to TRBJ2-4; the D is unclear. There are 10 residues in the CDR3. CDR1 is DFQATT and CDR2 is SNEGSKA in the germline V gene (reference sequence). The V end was cut by 3 bases, the J end by 7 bases, with 4 bases between. Here the CDR3 DNA reads TGCAGTGCTAGGAGCAACATTCAGTACTTC. It is translated as CSARSNIQYF.

This clone was detected a few times. The CDR3 reads CASSIDSGGPAEAFF. The CDR3 DNA is TGTGCCAGTAGTATAGATTCCGGGGGCCCTGCTGAAGCTTTCTTT. The chain joins TRBV19 to TRBJ1-1, with D tentatively TRBD1 (6 bases). Germline CDR1 LNHDA, CDR2 SQIVND (reference sequence). Trimming stripped 0 bases from V and 6 bases from J, with 14 bases between. This CDR3 comprises 15 residues.

The chain joins TRBV9 to TRBJ2-5, with TRBD2 identical over 12 bases. The CDR3 is made up of 17 amino acids. The junction had 6 bases not matched to a gene; V was cut back by 3 bases and J by 0 bases. The germline V gene encodes CDR1 SGDLS and CDR2 YYNGEE. CDR3 coding DNA: TGTGCCAGCAGCGCCGAGACTAGCGGGGGCCACCAAGAGACCCAGTACTTC. Its translation is CASSAETSGGHQETQYF.

CDR3 sequence reads: CASSVPGQGAAGELFF. In DNA, the CDR3 is TGTGCCAGCAGTGTCCCGGGACAGGGGGCTGCCGGGGAGCTGTTTTTT. V and J are TRBV2 and TRBJ2-2, with TRBD1 matching over 12 bases. Germline V CDR1 and CDR2: SNHLY, FYNNEI. The CDR3 totals 16 residues. V trimming: 4 bases; J trimming: 6 bases; junction bases outside the gene matches: 6.

The chain recombines TRBV27 with TRBJ1-6, with TRBD1 matching 8 bases. The germline V gene has CDR1 MNHEY and CDR2 SMNVEV (reference sequence). This CDR3 has 19 amino acids. The junction had 17 bases not matched to a gene; V was cut back by 5 bases and J by 5 bases. Here the CDR3 reads CASSLIGTGGPLDNSPLHF. The CDR3 nucleotides read TGTGCCAGCAGTCTCATAGGGACAGGCGGACCCTTAGATAATTCACCCCTCCACTTT.

The gene calls are TRBV6-5 and TRBJ1-1; 9 nucleotides agree with TRBD1. V dropped 5 bases and J dropped 1; count of bases not matched to a gene: 2. The CDR3 sequence is 14 residues long. Per germline, CDR1 MNHEY and CDR2 SVGAGI. CDR3 in amino acids: CASSRQGGNTEAFF. The CDR3 coding sequence is TGTGCCAGCAGTCGACAGGGGGGGAACACTGAAGCTTTCTTT.

The chain uses TRBV28 and TRBJ2-1; D may correspond to TRBD1 or TRBD2 (5 bases each). The CDR3 totals 17 residues. The V gene lost 3 bases and the J gene lost 10 bases, with 25 bases spanning the gap. CDR1 is MDHEN and CDR2 is SYDVKM in the germline V gene. Here the CDR3 DNA reads TGTGCCAGCAGTTTGATGAGTCTGGGGGATAGGAGAGAGGAGCAGTTCTTC. Its translation: CASSLMSLGDRREEQFF.

The chain uses TRBV5-1 and TRBJ2-5; 7 bases agree with TRBD1. Germline loops: CDR1 SGHRS, CDR2 YFSETQ. This CDR3 is 15 amino acids long. Trimming at V came to 1 base and at J to 0 bases, leaving 3 bases not matched to a gene. The CDR3 reads CASSLTGVNQETQYF. The CDR3 DNA reads TGCGCCAGCAGCTTGACAGGGGTTAACCAAGAGACCCAGTACTTC.

This rearrangement joins TRBV30 to TRBJ1-6; perhaps TRBD1 as D (5 bases). Germline assignment: CDR1 GTSNPN and CDR2 SVGIG (reference sequence). Between the trimmed V and J ends, which lost 3 bases and 6 bases, there was a span of 9 bases. The CDR3 loop spans 13 amino acids. The CDR3 is CAWRGTGNSPLHF. CDR3 DNA: TGTGCCTGGAGGGGCACAGGTAATTCACCCCTCCACTTT. The full variable domain, completed using reference TRBV30 and TRBJ1-6, is SQTIHQWPATLVQPVGSPLSLECTVEGTSNPNLYWYRQAAGRGLQLLFYSVGIGQISSEVPQNLSASRPQDRQFILSSKKLLLSDSGFYLCAWRGTGNSPLHFGNGTRLTVT.

This chain links TRBV11-1 with TRBJ2-1; the match to TRBD2 covers 8 bases. This CDR3 is 15 amino acids long. CDR1 and CDR2 (germline): SGHAT, FQDESV (reference sequence). The trim removed 1 base at V and 8 bases at J, leaving 7 bases unmatched. CDR3 sequence reads: CASSLGAGGGYEQFF. The CDR3 DNA follows: TGTGCCAGCAGCTTAGGTGCCGGCGGGGGGTATGAGCAGTTCTTC.

With regard to this clone: Other DNA sequences in this sample translate to the same CDR3. The chain is built from TRBV28 and TRBJ2-7; unclear D gene. CDR3 length: 11 residues. Germline V lookup: CDR1 MDHEN, CDR2 SYDVKM. V gave up 2 bases and J gave up 4 bases, with 3 bases separating them. The CDR3 nucleotides read TGTGCCAGCAGTTTAGGGTACGAGCAGTACTTC. This encodes CASSLGYEQYF.

This chain uses TRBV19 with TRBJ1-5; 7 bases align to TRBD1. The CDR3 is made up of 16 amino acids. Germline CDR1 reads LNHDA; CDR2 reads SQIVND (reference sequence). V shed 3 bases and J 2 bases; nucleotides not matched to a gene: 7. CDR3 DNA sequence: TGTGCCAGTAGTATCGTTGAGGGGGCCGGCAATCAGCCCCAGCATTTT. It yields the protein CASSIVEGAGNQPQHF.

This clone was seen a few times. This rearrangement joins TRBV5-6 to TRBJ1-5, with D uncertain. Trimming cost V 1 base and J 7 bases, with 12 bases left between them. The CDR3 covers 14 residues. From germline, CDR1 is SGHDT and CDR2 YYEEEE. The chain's CDR3 is CASSLLNGAQPQHF. The CDR3 DNA is TGTGCCAGCAGCTTGTTGAATGGTGCGCAGCCCCAGCATTTT.

V usage is TRBV11-2 and J usage is TRBJ1-1; D remains unclear. Germline V lookup: CDR1 SGHAT, CDR2 FQNNGV. V was clipped by 3 bases and J by 7 bases, with 15 bases between them. The length of the CDR3 is 14 residues. The CDR3, as DNA: TGTGCCAGCAGCTTTAGCCCGAGTACGGGTGAAGCTTTCTTT. It specifies CASSFSPSTGEAFF.

The gene calls are TRBV29-1 and TRBJ2-7, with 9 bases aligning to TRBD1. CDR1 and CDR2 (germline): SQVTM, ANQGSEA. The ends lost 4 bases at V and 1 base at J; junction bases unmatched: 5. There are 14 residues in the CDR3. The CDR3 loop is CSVAGQGGSYEQYF. The CDR3 coding sequence is TGCAGCGTTGCGGGACAGGGAGGATCCTACGAGCAGTACTTC.

In nucleotides, the CDR3 is TGTGCCAGCAGTCCTTCTAGCCGCTATGGCTACACCTTC. Translation gives CASSPSSRYGYTF. The chain recombines TRBV28 with TRBJ1-2; D remains ambiguous. V gave up 5 bases and J gave up 4 bases, with 11 bases separating them. The CDR3 covers 13 residues. Looked up from germline, CDR1 is MDHEN and CDR2 is SYDVKM.